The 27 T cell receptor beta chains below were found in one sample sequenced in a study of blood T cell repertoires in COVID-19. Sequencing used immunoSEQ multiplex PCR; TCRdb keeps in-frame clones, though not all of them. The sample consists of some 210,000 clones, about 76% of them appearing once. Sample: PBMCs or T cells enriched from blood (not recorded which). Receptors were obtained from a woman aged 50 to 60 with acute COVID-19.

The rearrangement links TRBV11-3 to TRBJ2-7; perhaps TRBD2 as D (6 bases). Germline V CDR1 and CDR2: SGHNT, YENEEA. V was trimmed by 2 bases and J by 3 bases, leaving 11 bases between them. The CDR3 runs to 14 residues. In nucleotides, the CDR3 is TGTGCCAGCAGCTTACGGGGGAACAACTACGAGCAGTACTTC. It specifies CASSLRGNNYEQYF.

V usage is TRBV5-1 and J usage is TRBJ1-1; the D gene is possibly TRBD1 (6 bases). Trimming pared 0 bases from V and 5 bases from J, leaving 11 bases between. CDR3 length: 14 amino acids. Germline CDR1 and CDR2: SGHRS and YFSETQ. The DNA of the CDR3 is TGCGCCAGCAGCTTGGAACAGGGTGTGACTGAAGCTTTCTTT. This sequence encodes CASSLEQGVTEAFF.

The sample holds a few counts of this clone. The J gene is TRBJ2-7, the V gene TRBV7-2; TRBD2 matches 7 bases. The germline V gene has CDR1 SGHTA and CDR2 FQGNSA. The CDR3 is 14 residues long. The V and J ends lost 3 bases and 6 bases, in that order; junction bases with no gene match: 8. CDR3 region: CASSFSSGNGEQYF. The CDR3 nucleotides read TGTGCCAGCAGCTTTAGCAGCGGGAATGGCGAGCAGTACTTC.

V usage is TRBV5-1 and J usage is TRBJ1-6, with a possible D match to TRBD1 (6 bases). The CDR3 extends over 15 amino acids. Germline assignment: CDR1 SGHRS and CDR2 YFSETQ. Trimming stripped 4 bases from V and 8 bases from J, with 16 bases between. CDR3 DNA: TGCGCCAGCAGCGCGAGAGCGGACAGATATTCACCCCTCCACTTT. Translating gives CASSARADRYSPLHF.

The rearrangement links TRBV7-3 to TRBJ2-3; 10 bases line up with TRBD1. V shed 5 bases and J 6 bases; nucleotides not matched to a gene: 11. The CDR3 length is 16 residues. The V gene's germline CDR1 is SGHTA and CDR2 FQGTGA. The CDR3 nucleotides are TGTGCCAGCAGCGCCGGACCCGGGACAGGGGACGATACGCAGTATTTT. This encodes CASSAGPGTGDDTQYF.

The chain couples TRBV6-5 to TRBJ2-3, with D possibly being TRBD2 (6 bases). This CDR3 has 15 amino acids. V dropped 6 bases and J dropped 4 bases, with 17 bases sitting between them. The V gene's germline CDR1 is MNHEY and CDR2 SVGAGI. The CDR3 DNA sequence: TGTGCCAGCAGAGGGACGGGGGAACGGCCAGATACGCAGTATTTT. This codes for CASRGTGERPDTQYF.

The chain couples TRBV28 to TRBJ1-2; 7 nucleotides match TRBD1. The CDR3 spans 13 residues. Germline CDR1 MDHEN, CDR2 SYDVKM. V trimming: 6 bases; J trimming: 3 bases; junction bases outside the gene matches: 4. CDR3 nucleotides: TGTGCCAGCAGGGGACAGCCCCACTATGGCTACACCTTC. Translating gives CASRGQPHYGYTF.

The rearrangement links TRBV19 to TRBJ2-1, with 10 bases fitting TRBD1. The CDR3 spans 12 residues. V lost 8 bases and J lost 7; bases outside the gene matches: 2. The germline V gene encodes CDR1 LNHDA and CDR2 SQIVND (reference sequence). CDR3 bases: TGTGCCAGTCGGACAGGGGGTAATGAGCAGTTCTTC. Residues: CASRTGGNEQFF.

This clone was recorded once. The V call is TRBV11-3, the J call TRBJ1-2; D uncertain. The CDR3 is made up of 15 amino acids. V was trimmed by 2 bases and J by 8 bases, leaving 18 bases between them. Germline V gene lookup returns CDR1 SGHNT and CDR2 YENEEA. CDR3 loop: CASSLNVIQREGYTF. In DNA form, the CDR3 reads TGTGCCAGCAGCTTAAACGTCATTCAAAGAGAGGGCTACACCTTC.

Here the CDR3 reads CASSFTGGRRDNSPLHF. The DNA for the CDR3 is TGTGCCAGCAGCTTTACCGGCGGGCGACGGGATAATTCACCCCTCCACTTT. The V call is TRBV7-9, the J call TRBJ1-6; D not resolved. Trimming shortened V by 3 bases and J by 5 bases, and 17 bases separated the two germline ends. The CDR3 consists of 17 residues. CDR1 and CDR2 from the germline V gene are SEHNR and FQNEAQ (reference sequence).

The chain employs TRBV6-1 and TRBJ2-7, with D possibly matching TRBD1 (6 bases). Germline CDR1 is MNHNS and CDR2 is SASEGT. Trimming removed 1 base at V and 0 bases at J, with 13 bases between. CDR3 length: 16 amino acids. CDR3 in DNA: TGTGCCAGCAGTGAAGAACAGGGCCCAAGCTCCTACGAGCAGTACTTC. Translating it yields CASSEEQGPSSYEQYF.

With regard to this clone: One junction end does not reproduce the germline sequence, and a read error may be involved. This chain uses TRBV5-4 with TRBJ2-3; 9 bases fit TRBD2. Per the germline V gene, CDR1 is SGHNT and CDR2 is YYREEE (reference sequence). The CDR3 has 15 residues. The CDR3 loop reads CATSGGGGALDTQYF. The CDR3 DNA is TGTGCCACCAGCGGAGGCGGGGGGGCCTTAGATACGCAGTATTTT.

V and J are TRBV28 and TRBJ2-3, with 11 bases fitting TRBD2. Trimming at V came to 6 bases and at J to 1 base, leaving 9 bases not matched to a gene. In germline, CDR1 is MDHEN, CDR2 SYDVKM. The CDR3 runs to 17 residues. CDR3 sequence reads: CASSYSSSGRRTDTQYF. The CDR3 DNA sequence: TGTGCCAGCAGCTACTCCTCTAGCGGGAGGCGCACAGATACGCAGTATTTT.

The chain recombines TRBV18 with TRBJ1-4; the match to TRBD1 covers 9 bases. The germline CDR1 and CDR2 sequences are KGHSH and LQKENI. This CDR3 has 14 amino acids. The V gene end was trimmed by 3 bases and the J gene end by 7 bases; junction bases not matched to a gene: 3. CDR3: CASSPRTGVEKLFF. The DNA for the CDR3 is TGTGCCAGCTCACCGAGGACAGGGGTTGAAAAACTGTTTTTT.

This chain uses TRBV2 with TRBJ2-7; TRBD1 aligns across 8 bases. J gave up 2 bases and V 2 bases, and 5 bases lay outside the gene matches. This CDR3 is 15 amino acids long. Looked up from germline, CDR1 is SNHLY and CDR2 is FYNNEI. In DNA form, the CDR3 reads TGTGCCAGCAGTGAAAGGGGACAGGCTACCTACGAGCAGTACTTC. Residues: CASSERGQATYEQYF.

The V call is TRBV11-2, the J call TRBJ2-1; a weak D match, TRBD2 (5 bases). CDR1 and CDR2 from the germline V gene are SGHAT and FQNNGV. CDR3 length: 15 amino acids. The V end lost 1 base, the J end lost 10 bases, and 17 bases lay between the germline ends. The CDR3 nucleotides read TGTGCCAGCAGCTTAGCCCTGCTAGCCGCGGACGAGCAGTTCTTC. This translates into CASSLALLAADEQFF.

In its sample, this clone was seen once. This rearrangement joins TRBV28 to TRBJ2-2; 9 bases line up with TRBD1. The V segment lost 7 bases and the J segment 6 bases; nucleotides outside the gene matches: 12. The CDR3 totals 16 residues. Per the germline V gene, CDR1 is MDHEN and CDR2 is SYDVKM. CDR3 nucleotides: TGTGCCAGCACTCTAACGTCCGGGACAGGGCCCGGGGAGCTGTTTTTT. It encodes CASTLTSGTGPGELFF.

The CDR3 here is CASRYGVREGNTIYF. The CDR3 DNA follows: TGTGCCAGCAGGTACGGGGTCCGGGAAGGAAACACCATATATTTT. This rearrangement joins TRBV5-5 to TRBJ1-3; D gene uncertain. With 5 bases removed from V and 4 bases from J, the gap between germline ends came to 16 bases. Germline loops: CDR1 SGHKS, CDR2 YYEKEE (reference sequence). The CDR3 contains 15 residues.

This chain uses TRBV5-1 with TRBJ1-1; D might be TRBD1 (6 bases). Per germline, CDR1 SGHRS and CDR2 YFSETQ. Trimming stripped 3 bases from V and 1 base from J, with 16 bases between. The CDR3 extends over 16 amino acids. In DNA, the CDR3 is TGCGCCAGCAGCTCGTTGACAGGTCCCAAGAACACTGAAGCTTTCTTT. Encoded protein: CASSSLTGPKNTEAFF. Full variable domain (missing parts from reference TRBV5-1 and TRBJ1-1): KAGVTQTPRYLIKTRGQQVTLSCSPISGHRSVSWYQQTPGQGLQFLFEYFSETQRNKGNFPGRFSGRQFSNSRSEMNVSTLELGDSALYLCASSSLTGPKNTEAFFGQGTRLTVV.

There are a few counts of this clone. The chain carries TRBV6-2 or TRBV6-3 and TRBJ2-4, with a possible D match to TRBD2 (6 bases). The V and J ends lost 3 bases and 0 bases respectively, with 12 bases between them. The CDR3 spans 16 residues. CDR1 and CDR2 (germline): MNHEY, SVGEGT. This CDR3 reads CASSYGRGTAKNIQYF. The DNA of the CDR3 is TGTGCCAGCAGTTATGGCCGGGGGACAGCCAAAAACATTCAGTACTTC.

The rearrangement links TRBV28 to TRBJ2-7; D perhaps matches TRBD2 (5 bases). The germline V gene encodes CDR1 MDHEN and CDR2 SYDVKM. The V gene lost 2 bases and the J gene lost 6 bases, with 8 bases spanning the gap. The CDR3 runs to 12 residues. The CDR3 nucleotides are TGTGCCAGCAGTTTAGGACTTTTCGAGCAGTACTTC. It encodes CASSLGLFEQYF.

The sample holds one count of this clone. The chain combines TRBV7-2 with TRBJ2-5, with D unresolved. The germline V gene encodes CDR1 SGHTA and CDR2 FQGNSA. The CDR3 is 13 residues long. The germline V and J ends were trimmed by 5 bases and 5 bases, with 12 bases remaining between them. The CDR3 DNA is TGTGCCAGCAGCAACTCCTACGCGGAGACCCAGTACTTC. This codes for CASSNSYAETQYF.

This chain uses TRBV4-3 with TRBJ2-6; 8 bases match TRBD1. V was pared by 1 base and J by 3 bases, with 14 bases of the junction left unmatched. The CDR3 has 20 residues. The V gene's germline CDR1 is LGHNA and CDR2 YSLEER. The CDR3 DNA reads TGCGCCAGCAGCCAAGGGCGGATCAGGGGGCGCCCCGGTGGGGCCAACGTCCTGACTTTC. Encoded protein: CASSQGRIRGRPGGANVLTF.

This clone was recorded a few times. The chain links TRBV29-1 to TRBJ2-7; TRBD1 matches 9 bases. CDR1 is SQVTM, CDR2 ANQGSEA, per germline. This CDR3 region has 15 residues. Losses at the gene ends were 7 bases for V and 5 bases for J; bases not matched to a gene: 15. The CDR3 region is CSARGGGTGIDEQYF. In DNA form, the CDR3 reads TGCAGCGCCCGGGGAGGAGGGACAGGGATAGACGAGCAGTACTTC.

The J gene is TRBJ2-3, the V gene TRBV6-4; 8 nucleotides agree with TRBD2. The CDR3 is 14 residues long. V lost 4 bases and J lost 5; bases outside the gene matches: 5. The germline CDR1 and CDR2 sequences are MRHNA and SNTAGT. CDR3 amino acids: CASSAGGEVDTQYF. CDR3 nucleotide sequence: TGTGCCAGCAGTGCCGGGGGGGAGGTAGATACGCAGTATTTT.

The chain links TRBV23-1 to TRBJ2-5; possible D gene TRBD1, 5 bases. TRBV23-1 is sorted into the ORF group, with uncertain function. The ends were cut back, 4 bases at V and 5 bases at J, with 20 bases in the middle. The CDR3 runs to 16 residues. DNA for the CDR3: TGCGCCAGCAGTCGACCGACAGACCTGGGTCTGGAGACCCAGTACTTC. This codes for CASSRPTDLGLETQYF.

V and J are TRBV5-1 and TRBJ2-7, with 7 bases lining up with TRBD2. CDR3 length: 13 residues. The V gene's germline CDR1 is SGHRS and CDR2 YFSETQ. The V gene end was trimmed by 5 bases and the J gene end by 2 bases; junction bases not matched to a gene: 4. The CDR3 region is CASSSGGAYEQYF. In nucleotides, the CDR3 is TGCGCCAGCAGTTCGGGGGGAGCCTACGAGCAGTACTTC.